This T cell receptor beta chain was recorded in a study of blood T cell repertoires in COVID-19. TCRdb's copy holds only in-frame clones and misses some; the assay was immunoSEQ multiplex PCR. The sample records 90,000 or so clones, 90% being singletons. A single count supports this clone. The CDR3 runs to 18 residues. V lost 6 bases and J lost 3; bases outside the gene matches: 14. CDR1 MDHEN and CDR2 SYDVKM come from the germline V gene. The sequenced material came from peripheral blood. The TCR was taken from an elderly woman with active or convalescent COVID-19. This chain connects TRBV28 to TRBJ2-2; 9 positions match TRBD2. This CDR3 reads CASSPAAAGGLDTGELFF. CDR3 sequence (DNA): TGTGCCAGCAGCCCAGCCGCTGCGGGGGGGCTGGACACCGGGGAGCTGTTTTTT.